This TCR beta chain was observed in a study of T cells in localized non-small cell lung cancer (dated by TCRdb to about 2020). Broadly, across the study: Comparing tumors with uninvolved tumor-adjacent lungs, the study looked at the T cell repertoires of fewer than 250 patients with early-stage NSCLC. The cohort was made up of some 240 treatment-naive NSCLC patients whose localized lung tumors had been resected. The mean age of the NSCLC patients was under 70 years, with fewer than 150 men and 85 to 110 women. Broad study findings and their caveats: Of the top 100 tumor clones, a median of roughly 53 were detected in paired uninvolved adjacent lung; under 35 were also among that lung's top 100. Uninvolved tumor-adjacent lung showed the highest T cell clonality, higher than tumor, which suggests more focused antigenic responses in the uninvolved tumor-adjacent lung. Higher blood T cell density associated with longer overall survival, while higher adjacent-lung clonality associated with shorter survival. Because the study design was exploratory, TCR variables were selected using unadjusted p-values without false-discovery rate correction. Multi-region tumor sequencing was not performed, so intratumor heterogeneity could not be excluded.

The immunoSEQ Assay was used to sequence TCR beta CDR3 regions from DNA. In the original analysis: To compute T cell density, TCR beta template counts were normalized to usable DNA, which was estimated by amplifying housekeeping genes. Richness was estimated with the preseqR package, extrapolating to 400,000 templates for PBMC samples and 120,000 templates for tissue samples. Clonality was defined as one minus Pielou's evenness. Tissue-enriched TCRs were identified by differential abundance testing using productive amino-acid clonotypes, minimum total count 5 and alpha 0.1. Repertoire overlap between compartments was quantified with the Jaccard Index and Morisita Overlap Index. GLIPH clustered TCR beta CDR3s with public tetramer-defined viral CDR3s; viral motifs required at least three viral sequences plus V-gene enrichment. TCRdb carries this immuneACCESS record with in-frame sequences only. Its versions omit some clonotypes, under half of them owing to an unresolved V gene in the studies checked, with the rest unexplained. V, J and clone size are taken as reported in that table, and D and trimming were inferred from the DNA itself. The sample table lists several thousand clones, under 60% of them with a count of one. The leading ten clones occupy about 4.1% of the sample.

The CDR3 has 16 amino acids, counting the end cysteine and phenylalanine. This entry keeps only the CDR3 DNA: 48 bases, framed from base 1. V lost 2 bases and J lost 0 bases, and the count of bases not matched to a germline gene is 4. The germline V gene (reference sequence) provides CDR1 MNHEY and CDR2 SMNVEV. For this clone: Which antigen it targets is not known. Nothing much larger sits one base from this clone, and base qualities are not available.

In this chain, TRBV27 is recombined with TRBJ2-4, and 7 junction bases match TRBD1. This specimen consisted of lymph node tissue, obtained before any cancer treatment. The TCR originated in an older male donor with stage I squamous cell lung carcinoma. The CDR3 corresponds to CASSLLGTEAKNIQYF. DNA sequence: TGTGCCAGCAGTTTACTTGGGACAGAAGCCAAAAACATTCAGTACTTC.